The 15 T cell receptor beta chains below were found in one sample sequenced in a study of blood T cell repertoires in COVID-19. Using immunoSEQ multiplex PCR, the repertoire was profiled, and TCRdb retains in-frame clones only, with some absent. The sample includes roughly 130,000 clones, 70% to 90% of them seen just once. The sequenced sample was PBMCs or T cells enriched from blood (not recorded which). These receptors originate from a woman aged 45 to 65 who had recovered from COVID-19.

The chain joins TRBV6-5 to TRBJ2-3; possible D gene TRBD2, 6 bases. V lost 5 bases to trimming and J lost 2 bases, with 8 bases between them. The V gene's germline CDR1 is MNHEY and CDR2 SVGAGI. The CDR3 contains 13 residues. The chain's CDR3 is CASSSGFTDTQYF. The CDR3 region has the DNA TGTGCCAGCAGTAGCGGGTTCACAGATACGCAGTATTTT.

The gene calls are TRBV9 and TRBJ2-2; perhaps TRBD1 as D (6 bases). With 3 bases removed from V and 7 bases from J, the gap between germline ends came to 13 bases. This CDR3 has 14 residues. From germline, CDR1 is SGDLS and CDR2 YYNGEE. In DNA, the CDR3 is TGTGCCAGCAGCGAACAGGGTTTACTCGGGGAGCTGTTTTTT. Translating gives CASSEQGLLGELFF.

The rearrangement joins TRBV7-6 to TRBJ2-7; D is uncertain. The germline gives CDR1 SGHVS, CDR2 FNYEAQ. The CDR3 spans 14 residues. V lost 2 bases and J lost 5, with 13 bases in between. The CDR3 is CASSLRASGNEQYF. CDR3 DNA sequence: TGTGCCAGCAGCTTAAGAGCTTCAGGTAACGAGCAGTACTTC.

In regard to this clone: The same CDR3 also results from other DNA sequences found in this sample. V is TRBV29-1 and J is TRBJ1-1; D not certain. CDR3 size: 11 residues. V lost 6 bases to trimming and J lost 5 bases, with 10 bases between them. Germline CDR1 SQVTM, CDR2 ANQGSEA. In DNA form, the CDR3 reads TGCAGCGTCCGAGGTGGGACTGAAGCTTTCTTT. It yields the protein CSVRGGTEAFF.

J is TRBJ1-6 and V is TRBV25-1; D remains ambiguous. Per germline, CDR1 MGHDK and CDR2 SYGVNS. V dropped 3 bases and J dropped 6 bases, with 12 bases sitting between them. The CDR3 runs 15 residues. CDR3 sequence: CASSDPEGFNSPLHF. In DNA, the CDR3 is TGTGCCAGCAGTGACCCTGAGGGATTTAATTCACCCCTCCACTTT.

The chain carries TRBV2 and TRBJ1-5, with a tentative D call TRBD1 (5 bases). The CDR3 covers 14 residues. V lost 5 bases and J 3 bases, leaving 11 bases between the germline ends. Per germline, CDR1 SNHLY and CDR2 FYNNEI. DNA for the CDR3: TGTGCCAGCAGTTTCAGGGAGGACAATCAGCCCCAGCATTTT. Protein sequence: CASSFREDNQPQHF.

The chain is built from TRBV28 and TRBJ1-4; no definite D call. The V and J ends lost 5 bases and 7 bases respectively, with 11 bases between them. The CDR3 sequence is 13 residues long. The V gene's germline CDR1 is MDHEN and CDR2 SYDVKM. Written as DNA, the CDR3 is TGTGCCAGCAGTACGCCGACAAGTGAAAAACTGTTTTTT. It translates to CASSTPTSEKLFF.

This CDR3 is CASSQGLARDGYEQYF. The CDR3 DNA reads TGTGCCAGCAGCCAAGGGCTTGCGAGGGATGGCTACGAGCAGTACTTC. The genes are TRBV4-2 and TRBJ2-7; tentative D call: TRBD2 (5 bases). This CDR3 region has 16 residues. V was cut by 1 base and J by 3 bases, with 16 bases left in between. Germline CDR1 is LGHNA and CDR2 is YNFKEQ.

The rearrangement links TRBV5-1 to TRBJ2-1; 8 bases are a match to TRBD1. There are 13 residues in the CDR3. Germline-derived CDR1 and CDR2 are SGHRS and YFSETQ. With V trimmed by 4 bases and J by 6 bases, 3 bases remained unmatched. The CDR3 spells CASSTGTGNEQFF. The CDR3 DNA reads as TGCGCCAGCAGCACAGGGACAGGCAATGAGCAGTTCTTC.

The chain carries TRBV9 and TRBJ2-1, with a possible D match to TRBD2 (5 bases). V was shortened by 0 bases and J by 8 bases, with 6 bases between the two germline ends. The CDR3 totals 12 residues. The germline V gene encodes CDR1 SGDLS and CDR2 YYNGEE. CDR3 amino acids: CASSVVSDEQFF. CDR3 DNA: TGTGCCAGCAGCGTAGTTAGCGATGAGCAGTTCTTC.

V is TRBV14 and J is TRBJ1-3; TRBD1 matches at 8 bases. The CDR3 is made up of 14 amino acids. Germline values: CDR1 SGHDN, CDR2 FVKESK. After removal of 6 bases from V and 4 bases from J, the junction contained 5 bases not matched to a gene. Written as DNA, the CDR3 is TGTGCCAGCAGTCAGGGACAGGACGGAAACACCATATATTTT. Protein sequence: CASSQGQDGNTIYF.

This chain uses TRBV9 with TRBJ2-1; TRBD1 matches at 8 bases. The CDR3 is 15 amino acids. Germline V lookup: CDR1 SGDLS, CDR2 YYNGEE. J lost 4 bases, V lost 0 bases, and 3 bases had no gene match. CDR3: CASSVGQGAYNEQFF. The CDR3 bases are TGTGCCAGCAGCGTAGGCCAGGGGGCATACAATGAGCAGTTCTTC. Filled out from reference TRBV9 and TRBJ2-1, the complete variable domain reads DSGVTQTPKHLITATGQRVTLRCSPRSGDLSVYWYQQSLDQGLQFLIQYYNGEERAKGNILERFSAQQFPDLHSELNLSSLELGDSALYFCASSVGQGAYNEQFFGPGTRLTVL.

The gene calls are TRBV5-4 and TRBJ2-7, with a tentative D call TRBD2 (7 bases). This CDR3 is built from 14 residues. Trimming pared 1 base from V and 6 bases from J, leaving 14 bases between. The germline gives CDR1 SGHNT, CDR2 YYREEE (reference sequence). CDR3 DNA sequence: TGTGCCAGCAGCTTGTCGGGGGGCCTACGCGAGCAGTACTTC. This codes for CASSLSGGLREQYF.

The chain combines TRBV7-2 with TRBJ2-7, with 7 bases fitting TRBD1. Per germline, CDR1 SGHTA and CDR2 FQGNSA. V lost 5 bases and J lost 1; bases outside the gene matches: 8. This CDR3 spans 15 amino acids. CDR3 residues: CASSPPGTVSYEQYF. The CDR3 bases are TGTGCCAGCAGCCCCCCTGGGACAGTTTCCTACGAGCAGTACTTC.

This clone has just a few counts. The CDR3 DNA sequence: TGTGCCAGCAGCTTAGCGAGAGGTTTTCGGAACACTGAAGCTTTCTTT. Its protein product is CASSLARGFRNTEAFF. This sequence joins TRBV7-8 and TRBJ1-1; no reliable D call. The CDR3 runs 16 residues. Trimming left V 0 bases short and J 1 base short, with 12 bases between. Germline-derived CDR1 and CDR2 are SGHVS and FQNEAQ. The whole variable domain, filled in from reference TRBV7-8 and TRBJ1-1, reads GAGVSQSPRYKVAKRGQDVALRCDPISGHVSLFWYQQALGQGPEFLTYFQNEAQLDKSGLPSDRFFAERPEGSVSTLKIQRTQQEDSAVYLCASSLARGFRNTEAFFGQGTRLTVV.